A selection of T cell receptor beta chains follows, all from one sample in a study of T-cell reconstitution after alpha-beta-depleted transplantation in children. One entry per CDR3 protein, called by TCRdb with MiXCR from the PCR reads. The table includes about 610,000 distinct CDR3 sequences, about 11% detected once. The material sequenced was PBMCs from the stem cell graft donor, taken from the stem cell graft. These receptors were taken from a human donor who donated a stem cell graft to a child with acute myeloid leukemia. CDR3s include the opening cysteine and the closing phenylalanine or tryptophan. A D gene is named only where the DNA matches it firmly.

v_gene: TRBV30; j_gene: TRBJ2-3; d_gene: .; CDR3aa: CAWVGSTDTQYF
v_gene: TRBV12-3/TRBV12-4; j_gene: TRBJ2-5; d_gene: .; CDR3aa: CASSPGQIRETQYF
v_gene: TRBV7-2; j_gene: TRBJ1-4; d_gene: .; CDR3aa: CASSPEGLVGEKLFF
v_gene: TRBV20-1; j_gene: TRBJ2-7; d_gene: TRBD1; CDR3aa: CSALGQDNYEQYF
v_gene: TRBV4-3; j_gene: TRBJ2-1; d_gene: TRBD2; CDR3aa: CASSQPGTSGRAGNEQFF
v_gene: TRBV5-1; j_gene: TRBJ1-1; d_gene: .; CDR3aa: CASSTGYSNTEAFF
v_gene: TRBV30; j_gene: TRBJ2-4; d_gene: TRBD2; CDR3aa: CAWSVGREWDF
v_gene: TRBV7-6; j_gene: TRBJ1-1; d_gene: .; CDR3aa: CASSGTPNTEAFF
v_gene: TRBV20-1; j_gene: TRBJ2-4; d_gene: .; CDR3aa: CSAIRSGGIQYF
v_gene: TRBV29-1; j_gene: TRBJ2-5; d_gene: .; CDR3aa: CSVRQGGGRGETQYF
v_gene: TRBV29-1; j_gene: TRBJ2-7; d_gene: TRBD1; CDR3aa: CSGKTGTGVREQYF
v_gene: TRBV27; j_gene: TRBJ2-7; d_gene: .; CDR3aa: CASSLASARPSYEQYF
v_gene: TRBV7-2; j_gene: TRBJ2-5; d_gene: .; CDR3aa: CASSLGGGTETQYF
v_gene: TRBV7-2; j_gene: TRBJ2-5; d_gene: .; CDR3aa: CASSRDYSQETQYF
v_gene: TRBV12-5; j_gene: TRBJ1-6; d_gene: .; CDR3aa: CASGANHSSDSPLHF
v_gene: TRBV29-1; j_gene: TRBJ1-4; d_gene: TRBD1; CDR3aa: CSVKQGVSEKLFF
v_gene: TRBV10-3; j_gene: TRBJ2-3; d_gene: .; CDR3aa: CAISENRGGSTDTQYF
v_gene: TRBV4-3; j_gene: TRBJ2-2; d_gene: .; CDR3aa: CASSFFTGQNTGELFF
v_gene: TRBV6-2/TRBV6-3; j_gene: TRBJ2-2; d_gene: .; CDR3aa: CASSYAFTGELFF
v_gene: TRBV20-1; j_gene: TRBJ1-5; d_gene: .; CDR3aa: CSARAGDNQPQHF
v_gene: TRBV24-1; j_gene: TRBJ2-7; d_gene: .; CDR3aa: CATSDFSRDEQYF
v_gene: TRBV28; j_gene: TRBJ1-3; d_gene: TRBD1; CDR3aa: CASHRDSLLGDTIYF